One sample yielded the 8 T cell receptor beta chains listed below, sequenced in a study of Tregs in tolerant kidney transplant recipients. Using immunoSEQ multiplex PCR, the repertoire was profiled, and TCRdb retains in-frame clones only, with some absent. This sample carries about 64,000 clones, 95% to 98% of them seen once, and the ten largest clones take nearly 0.35%. Sequencing was performed on Tregs from blood, taken before the transplant. Receptor source: a human donor who received a combined kidney and bone marrow transplant.

The CDR3 nucleotides are TGTGCCAGCACCCAACGACAGGCCACTGAAGCTTTCTTT. Its translation: CASTQRQATEAFF. This chain links TRBV6-6 with TRBJ1-1, with D perhaps matching TRBD1 (6 bases). Trimming removed 7 bases from V and 4 bases from J, with 13 bases in between. Looked up from germline, CDR1 is MNHNY and CDR2 is SVGAGI (reference sequence). This CDR3 has 13 amino acids.

The genes are TRBV6-6 and TRBJ1-4; D gene uncertain. V shed 8 bases and J shed 8 bases, with 18 bases lying between them. The CDR3 spans 14 residues. Germline V gene data show CDR1 as MNHNY and CDR2 as SVGAGI (reference sequence). DNA of the CDR3: TGTGCCAGCGGACGGCCGGGATGGGGAGAAAAACTGTTTTTT. As protein: CASGRPGWGEKLFF.

This clone was observed a few times. The rearrangement links TRBV28 to TRBJ1-6; D unresolved. The CDR3 runs to 11 residues. The V end was cut by 4 bases, the J end by 8 bases, with 3 bases between. The germline gives CDR1 MDHEN, CDR2 SYDVKM. DNA of the CDR3: TGTGCCAGCAGTTCAGATTCACCCCTCCACTTT. Translation gives CASSSDSPLHF. Full variable domain (rest looked up from reference TRBV28 and TRBJ1-6): DVKVTQSSRYLVKRTGEKVFLECVQDMDHENMFWYRQDPGLGLRLIYFSYDVKMKEKGDIPEGYSVSREKKERFSLILESASTNQTSMYLCASSSDSPLHFGNGTRLTVT.

The chain recombines TRBV7-9 with TRBJ2-7; 7 bases are shared with TRBD1. This CDR3 contains 16 residues. CDR1 is SEHNR, CDR2 FQNEAQ, per germline (reference sequence). Losses at the gene ends were 4 bases for V and 0 bases for J; bases not matched to a gene: 9. CDR3 in amino acids: CASSSTPGQSSYEQYF. CDR3 in DNA: TGTGCCAGCAGCTCGACCCCGGGACAGAGCTCCTACGAGCAGTACTTC. Full variable domain (remainder filled in from reference TRBV7-9 and TRBJ2-7): DTGVSQNPRHKITKRGQNVTFRCDPISEHNRLYWYRQTLGQGPEFLTYFQNEAQLEKSRLLSDRFSAERPKGSFSTLEIQRTEQGDSAMYLCASSSTPGQSSYEQYFGPGTRLTVT.

The rearrangement links TRBV29-1 to TRBJ1-1; maybe TRBD1 (6 bases). The V and J ends lost 7 bases and 2 bases respectively, with 32 bases between them. CDR1 SQVTM and CDR2 ANQGSEA come from the germline V gene. The CDR3 runs to 19 residues. This CDR3 is CSATGPSGKSWTENTEAFF. The CDR3 region has the DNA TGCAGCGCCACCGGTCCATCAGGTAAATCATGGACAGAAAACACTGAAGCTTTCTTT.

The V and J genes are TRBV19 and TRBJ2-5, with 14 bases fitting TRBD2. Trimming at V came to 4 bases and at J to 4 bases, leaving 5 bases not matched to a gene. The CDR3 contains 16 residues. The V gene's germline CDR1 is LNHDA and CDR2 SQIVND (reference sequence). The DNA of the CDR3 is TGTGCCAGTAGTACGGGACTAGCGGGAGCGGTAGAGACCCAGTACTTC. This encodes CASSTGLAGAVETQYF.

The rearrangement joins TRBV7-9 to TRBJ2-4; a possible D gene is TRBD2 (6 bases). Trimming removed 3 bases at V and 8 bases at J, with 11 bases between. The CDR3 is 13 residues long. Germline assignment: CDR1 SEHNR and CDR2 FQNEAQ (reference sequence). CDR3 region: CASSFRELDIQYF. CDR3 bases: TGTGCCAGCAGCTTCCGGGAGTTAGACATTCAGTACTTC.

The CDR3 coding sequence is TGTGCCAGCAGCCTACGGGACAGGGAGGGTGGCTACACCTTC. It codes for CASSLRDREGGYTF. The rearrangement links TRBV7-7 to TRBJ1-2, with 9 bases matching TRBD1. This CDR3 spans 14 amino acids. The germline V gene has CDR1 SSHAT and CDR2 FNYEAQ (reference sequence). J was trimmed by 7 bases and V by 5 bases; bases with no gene match: 8.